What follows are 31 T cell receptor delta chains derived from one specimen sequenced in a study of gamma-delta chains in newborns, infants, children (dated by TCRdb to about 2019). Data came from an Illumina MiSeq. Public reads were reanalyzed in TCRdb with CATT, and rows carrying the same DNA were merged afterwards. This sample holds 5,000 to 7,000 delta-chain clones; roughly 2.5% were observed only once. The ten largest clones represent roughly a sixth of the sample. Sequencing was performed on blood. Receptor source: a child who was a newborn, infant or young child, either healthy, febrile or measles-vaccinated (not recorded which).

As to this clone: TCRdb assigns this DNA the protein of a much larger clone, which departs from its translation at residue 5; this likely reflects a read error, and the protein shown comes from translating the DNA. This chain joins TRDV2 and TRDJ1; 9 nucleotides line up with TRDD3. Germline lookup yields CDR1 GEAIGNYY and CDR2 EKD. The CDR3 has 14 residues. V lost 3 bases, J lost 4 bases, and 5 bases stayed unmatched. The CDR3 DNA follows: TGTGCCTGTGACGGGTGGGGGATAGACGATAAACTCATCTTT. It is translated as CACDGWGIDDKLIF.

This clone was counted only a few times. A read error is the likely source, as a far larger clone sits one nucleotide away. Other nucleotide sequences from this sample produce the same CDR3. The CDR3 sequence is CACDKWGIRDKLIF. CDR3 in DNA: TGTGCCTGCGACAAATGGGGGATACGCGATAAACTCATCTTT. This chain connects TRDV2 to TRDJ1; 11 nucleotides agree with TRDD3. Germline CDR1 is GEAIGNYY and CDR2 is EKD. The length of the CDR3 is 14 residues.

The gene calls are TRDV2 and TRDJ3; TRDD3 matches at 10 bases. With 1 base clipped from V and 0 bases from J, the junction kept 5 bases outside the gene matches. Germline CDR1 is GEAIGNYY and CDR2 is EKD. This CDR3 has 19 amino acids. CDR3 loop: CACDTGGYRASWDTRQMFF. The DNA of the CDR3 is TGTGCCTGTGACACTGGGGGATACCGGGCCTCCTGGGACACCCGACAGATGTTTTTC.

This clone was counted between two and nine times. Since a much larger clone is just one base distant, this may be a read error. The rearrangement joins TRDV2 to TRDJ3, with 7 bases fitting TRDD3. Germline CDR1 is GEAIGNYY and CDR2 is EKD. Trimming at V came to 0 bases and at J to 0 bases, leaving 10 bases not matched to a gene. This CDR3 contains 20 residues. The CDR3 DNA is TGTGCCTGTGACACCGTGCTGGGGGGCCAAAGCTCCTGGGACACCCGACAGATGTTTTTC. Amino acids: CACDTVLGGQSSWDTRQMFF.

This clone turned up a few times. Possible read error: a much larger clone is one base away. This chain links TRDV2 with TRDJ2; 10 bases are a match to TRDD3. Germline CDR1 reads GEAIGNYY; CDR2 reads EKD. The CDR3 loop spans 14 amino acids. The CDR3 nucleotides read TGTGCCTGTGACAAACTGGGGGATGAAGCACAACCCTTCTTT. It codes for CACDKLGDEAQPFF.

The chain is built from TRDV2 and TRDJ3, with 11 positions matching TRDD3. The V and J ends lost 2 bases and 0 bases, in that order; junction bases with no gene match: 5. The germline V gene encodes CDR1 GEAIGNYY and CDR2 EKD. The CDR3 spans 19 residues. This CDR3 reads CACDILGDMASWDTRQMFF. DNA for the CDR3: TGTGCCTGTGACATACTGGGGGATATGGCCTCCTGGGACACCCGACAGATGTTTTTC.

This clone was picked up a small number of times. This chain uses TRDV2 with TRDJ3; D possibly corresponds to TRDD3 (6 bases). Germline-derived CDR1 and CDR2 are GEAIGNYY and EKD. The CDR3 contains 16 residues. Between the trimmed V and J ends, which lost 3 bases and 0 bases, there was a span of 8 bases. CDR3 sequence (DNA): TGTGCCTGTGACGTACTGGGCTCCTGGGACACCCGACAGATGTTTTTC. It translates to CACDVLGSWDTRQMFF.

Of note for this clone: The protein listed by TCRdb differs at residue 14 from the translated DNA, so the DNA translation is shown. Here the CDR3 reads CACDTWGIRGADKPIF. In DNA form, the CDR3 reads TGTGCCTGTGACACCTGGGGGATACGAGGAGCCGATAAACCCATCTTT. The V call is TRDV2, the J call TRDJ1, with 11 bases aligning to TRDD3. Germline-derived CDR1 and CDR2 are GEAIGNYY and EKD. The CDR3 loop spans 16 amino acids.

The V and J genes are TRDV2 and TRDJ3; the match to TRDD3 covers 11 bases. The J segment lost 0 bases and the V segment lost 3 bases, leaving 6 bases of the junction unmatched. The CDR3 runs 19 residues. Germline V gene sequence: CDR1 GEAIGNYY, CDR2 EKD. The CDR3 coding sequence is TGTGCCTGTGACGCCGTTTGGGGGATACGCTCCTGGGACACCCGACAGATGTTTTTC. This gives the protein CACDAVWGIRSWDTRQMFF.

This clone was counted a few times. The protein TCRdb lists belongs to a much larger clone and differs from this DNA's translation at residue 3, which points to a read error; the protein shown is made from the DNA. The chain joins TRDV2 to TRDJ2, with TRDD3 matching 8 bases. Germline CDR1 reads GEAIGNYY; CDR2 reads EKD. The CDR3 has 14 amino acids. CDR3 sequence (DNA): TGTGCCTTTGACACCTGGGGGATGACAGCACAACTCTTCTTT. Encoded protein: CAFDTWGMTAQLFF.

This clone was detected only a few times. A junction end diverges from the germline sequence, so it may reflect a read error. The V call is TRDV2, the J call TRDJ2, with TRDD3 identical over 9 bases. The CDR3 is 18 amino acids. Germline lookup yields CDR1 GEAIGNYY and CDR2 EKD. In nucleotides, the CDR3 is TGTGCCTGTGACGTCCTGGGGGATGCAGGGGCTTTGACGGCACAACTCTTCTTT. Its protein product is CACDVLGDAGALTAQLFF.

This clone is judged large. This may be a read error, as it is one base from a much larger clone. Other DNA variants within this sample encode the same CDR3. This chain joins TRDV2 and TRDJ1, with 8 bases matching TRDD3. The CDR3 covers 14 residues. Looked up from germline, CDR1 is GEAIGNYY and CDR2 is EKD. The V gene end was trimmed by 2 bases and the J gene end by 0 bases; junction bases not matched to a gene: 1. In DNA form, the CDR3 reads TGTGCCTGTGACAAACTGGGGGACACCGATAAACTCATCTTT. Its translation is CACDKLGDTDKLIF.

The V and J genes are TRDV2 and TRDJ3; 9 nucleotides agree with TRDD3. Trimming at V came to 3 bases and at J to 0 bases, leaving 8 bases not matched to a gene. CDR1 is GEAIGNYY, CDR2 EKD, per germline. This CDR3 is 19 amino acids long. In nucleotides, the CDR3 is TGTGCCTGTGACCTTCTACTGGGGGACAGCTCCTGGGACACCCGACAGATGTTTTTC. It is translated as CACDLLLGDSSWDTRQMFF.

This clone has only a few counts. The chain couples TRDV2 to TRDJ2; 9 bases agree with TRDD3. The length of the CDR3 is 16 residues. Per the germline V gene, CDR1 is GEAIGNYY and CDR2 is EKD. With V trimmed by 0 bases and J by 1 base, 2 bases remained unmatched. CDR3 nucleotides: TGTGCCTGTGACACCGTTGGGGGATATTTGACAGCACAACTCTTCTTT. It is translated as CACDTVGGYLTAQLFF.

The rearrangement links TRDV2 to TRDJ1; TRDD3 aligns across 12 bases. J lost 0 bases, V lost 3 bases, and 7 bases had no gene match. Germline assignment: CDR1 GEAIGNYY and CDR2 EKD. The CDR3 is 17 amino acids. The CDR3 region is CACDPLGDTSYTDKLIF. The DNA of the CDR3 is TGTGCCTGTGACCCACTGGGGGATACATCGTACACCGATAAACTCATCTTT.

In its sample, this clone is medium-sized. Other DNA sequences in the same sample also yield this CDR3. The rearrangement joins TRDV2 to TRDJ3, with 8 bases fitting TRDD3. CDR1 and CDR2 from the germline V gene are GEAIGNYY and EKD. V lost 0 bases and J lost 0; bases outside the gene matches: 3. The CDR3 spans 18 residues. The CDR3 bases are TGTGCCTGTGACACCCTGGGGGACAGCTCCTGGGACACCCGACAGATGTTTTTC. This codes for CACDTLGDSSWDTRQMFF.

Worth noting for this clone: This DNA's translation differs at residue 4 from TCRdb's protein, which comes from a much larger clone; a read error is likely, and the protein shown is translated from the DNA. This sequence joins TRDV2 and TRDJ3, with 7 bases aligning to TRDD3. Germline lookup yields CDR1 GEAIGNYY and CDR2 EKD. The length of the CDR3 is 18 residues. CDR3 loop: CACGTVLGMSWDTRQMFF. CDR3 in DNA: TGTGCCTGTGGCACCGTACTGGGGATGTCCTGGGACACCCGACAGATGTTTTTC.

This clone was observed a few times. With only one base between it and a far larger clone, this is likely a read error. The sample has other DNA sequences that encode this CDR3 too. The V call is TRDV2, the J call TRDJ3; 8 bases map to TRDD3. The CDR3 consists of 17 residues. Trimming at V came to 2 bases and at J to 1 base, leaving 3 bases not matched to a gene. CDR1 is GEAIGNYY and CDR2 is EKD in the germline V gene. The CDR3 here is CACDSTGGSWDTRQMFF. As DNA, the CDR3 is TGTGCCTGTGACAGTACTGGGGGGTCCTGGGACACCCGACAGATGTTTTTC.

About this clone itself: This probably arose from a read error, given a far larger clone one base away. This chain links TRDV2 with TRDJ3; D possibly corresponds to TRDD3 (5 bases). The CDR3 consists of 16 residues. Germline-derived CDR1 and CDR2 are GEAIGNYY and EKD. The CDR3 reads CACDGLSSWDTRQTFF. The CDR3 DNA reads TGTGCCTGTGACGGATTAAGCTCCTGGGACACCCGACAGACGTTTTTC.

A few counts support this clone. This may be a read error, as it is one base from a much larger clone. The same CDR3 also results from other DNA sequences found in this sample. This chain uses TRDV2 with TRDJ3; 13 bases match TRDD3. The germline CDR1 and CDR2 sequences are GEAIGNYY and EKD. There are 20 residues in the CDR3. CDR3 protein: CACDTVLGDTLSWDTRQMFF. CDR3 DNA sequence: TGTGCCTGTGACACCGTACTGGGGGATACGCTATCCTGGGATACCCGACAGATGTTTTTC.

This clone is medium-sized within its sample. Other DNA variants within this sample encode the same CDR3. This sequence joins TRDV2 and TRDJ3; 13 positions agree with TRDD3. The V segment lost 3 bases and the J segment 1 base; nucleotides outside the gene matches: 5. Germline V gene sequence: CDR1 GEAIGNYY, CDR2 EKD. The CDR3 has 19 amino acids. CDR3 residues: CACDPVLGDTSWDTRQMFF. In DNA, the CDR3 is TGTGCCTGTGACCCCGTACTGGGGGATACGTCCTGGGACACCCGACAGATGTTTTTC.

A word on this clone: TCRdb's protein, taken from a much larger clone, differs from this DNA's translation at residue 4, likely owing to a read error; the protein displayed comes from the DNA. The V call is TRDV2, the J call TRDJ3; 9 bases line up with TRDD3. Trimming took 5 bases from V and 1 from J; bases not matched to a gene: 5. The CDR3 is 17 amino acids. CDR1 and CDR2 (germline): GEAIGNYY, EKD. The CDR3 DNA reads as TGTGCCTGTGGCAGTACTGGGGGATCCTGGGACACCCGACAGATGTTTTTC. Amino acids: CACGSTGGSWDTRQMFF.

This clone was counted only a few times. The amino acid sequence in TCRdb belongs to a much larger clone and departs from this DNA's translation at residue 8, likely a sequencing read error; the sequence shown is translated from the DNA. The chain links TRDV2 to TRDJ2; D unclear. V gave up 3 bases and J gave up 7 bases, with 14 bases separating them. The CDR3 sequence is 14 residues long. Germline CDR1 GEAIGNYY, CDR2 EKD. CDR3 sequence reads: CACDLLTELAQLFF. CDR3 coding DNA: TGTGCCTGTGACCTACTTACTGAGTTAGCACAACTCTTCTTT.

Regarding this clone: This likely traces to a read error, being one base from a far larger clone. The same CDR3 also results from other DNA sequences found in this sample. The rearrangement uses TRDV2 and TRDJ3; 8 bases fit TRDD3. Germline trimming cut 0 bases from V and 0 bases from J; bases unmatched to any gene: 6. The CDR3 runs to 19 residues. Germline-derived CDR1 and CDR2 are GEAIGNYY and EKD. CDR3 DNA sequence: TGTGCCTGTGACACCGTACTGGGGGCGAGCTCCTGGGACACCCGACAGATGTTTTTC. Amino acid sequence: CACDTVLGASSWDTRQMFF.

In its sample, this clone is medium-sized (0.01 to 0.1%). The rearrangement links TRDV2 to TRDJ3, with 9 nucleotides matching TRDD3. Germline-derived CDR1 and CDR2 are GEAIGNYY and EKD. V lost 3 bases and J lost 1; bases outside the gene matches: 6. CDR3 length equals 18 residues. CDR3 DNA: TGTGCCTGTGACTCCGGGGATACGAGGTCCTGGGACACCCGACAGATGTTTTTC. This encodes CACDSGDTRSWDTRQMFF.

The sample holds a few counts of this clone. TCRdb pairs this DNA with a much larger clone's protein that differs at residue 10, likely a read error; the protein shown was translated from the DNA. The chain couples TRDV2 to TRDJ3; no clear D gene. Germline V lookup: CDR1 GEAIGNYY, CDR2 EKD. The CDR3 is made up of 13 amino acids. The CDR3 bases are TGTGCCTGTGACACCTGGGACACCCGACATATGTTTTTC. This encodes CACDTWDTRHMFF.

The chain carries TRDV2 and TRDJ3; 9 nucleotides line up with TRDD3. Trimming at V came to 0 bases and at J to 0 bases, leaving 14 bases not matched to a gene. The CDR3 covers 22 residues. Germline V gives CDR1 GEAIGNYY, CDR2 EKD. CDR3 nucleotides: TGTGCCTGTGACACCGGGGACTGGGGGACCTCCCTAAGCTCCTGGGACACCCGACAGATGTTTTTC. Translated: CACDTGDWGTSLSSWDTRQMFF.

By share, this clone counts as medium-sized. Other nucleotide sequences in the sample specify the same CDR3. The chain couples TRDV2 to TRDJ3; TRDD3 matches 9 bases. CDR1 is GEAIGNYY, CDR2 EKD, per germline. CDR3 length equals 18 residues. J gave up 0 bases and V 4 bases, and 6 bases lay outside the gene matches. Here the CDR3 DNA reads TGTGCCTGTGATGTACTGGGGGAGAGCTCCTGGGACACCCGACAGATGTTTTTC. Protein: CACDVLGESSWDTRQMFF.

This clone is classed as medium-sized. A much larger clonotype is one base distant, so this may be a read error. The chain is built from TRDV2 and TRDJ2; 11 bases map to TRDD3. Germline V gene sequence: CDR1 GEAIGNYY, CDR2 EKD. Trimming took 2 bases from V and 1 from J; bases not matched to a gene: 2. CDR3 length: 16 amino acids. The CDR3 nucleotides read TGTGCCTGTGACATACTGGGGGATATTTTGACAGCACAACTCTTCTTT. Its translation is CACDILGDILTAQLFF.

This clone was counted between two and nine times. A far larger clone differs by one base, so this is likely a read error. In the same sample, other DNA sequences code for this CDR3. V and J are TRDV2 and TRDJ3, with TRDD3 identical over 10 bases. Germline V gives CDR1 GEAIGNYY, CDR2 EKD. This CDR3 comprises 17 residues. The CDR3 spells CACDNTGGSWDTRQMFF. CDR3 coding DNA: TGTGCCTGTGACAATACTGGGGGATCCTGGGACACCCGGCAGATGTTTTTC.

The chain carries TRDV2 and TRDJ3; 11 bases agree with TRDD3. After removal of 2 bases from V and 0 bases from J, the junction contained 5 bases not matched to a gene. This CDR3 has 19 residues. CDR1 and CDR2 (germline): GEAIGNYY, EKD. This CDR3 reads CACDKILGDSSWDTRQMFF. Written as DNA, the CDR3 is TGTGCCTGTGACAAAATACTGGGGGATAGCTCCTGGGACACCCGACAGATGTTTTTC.